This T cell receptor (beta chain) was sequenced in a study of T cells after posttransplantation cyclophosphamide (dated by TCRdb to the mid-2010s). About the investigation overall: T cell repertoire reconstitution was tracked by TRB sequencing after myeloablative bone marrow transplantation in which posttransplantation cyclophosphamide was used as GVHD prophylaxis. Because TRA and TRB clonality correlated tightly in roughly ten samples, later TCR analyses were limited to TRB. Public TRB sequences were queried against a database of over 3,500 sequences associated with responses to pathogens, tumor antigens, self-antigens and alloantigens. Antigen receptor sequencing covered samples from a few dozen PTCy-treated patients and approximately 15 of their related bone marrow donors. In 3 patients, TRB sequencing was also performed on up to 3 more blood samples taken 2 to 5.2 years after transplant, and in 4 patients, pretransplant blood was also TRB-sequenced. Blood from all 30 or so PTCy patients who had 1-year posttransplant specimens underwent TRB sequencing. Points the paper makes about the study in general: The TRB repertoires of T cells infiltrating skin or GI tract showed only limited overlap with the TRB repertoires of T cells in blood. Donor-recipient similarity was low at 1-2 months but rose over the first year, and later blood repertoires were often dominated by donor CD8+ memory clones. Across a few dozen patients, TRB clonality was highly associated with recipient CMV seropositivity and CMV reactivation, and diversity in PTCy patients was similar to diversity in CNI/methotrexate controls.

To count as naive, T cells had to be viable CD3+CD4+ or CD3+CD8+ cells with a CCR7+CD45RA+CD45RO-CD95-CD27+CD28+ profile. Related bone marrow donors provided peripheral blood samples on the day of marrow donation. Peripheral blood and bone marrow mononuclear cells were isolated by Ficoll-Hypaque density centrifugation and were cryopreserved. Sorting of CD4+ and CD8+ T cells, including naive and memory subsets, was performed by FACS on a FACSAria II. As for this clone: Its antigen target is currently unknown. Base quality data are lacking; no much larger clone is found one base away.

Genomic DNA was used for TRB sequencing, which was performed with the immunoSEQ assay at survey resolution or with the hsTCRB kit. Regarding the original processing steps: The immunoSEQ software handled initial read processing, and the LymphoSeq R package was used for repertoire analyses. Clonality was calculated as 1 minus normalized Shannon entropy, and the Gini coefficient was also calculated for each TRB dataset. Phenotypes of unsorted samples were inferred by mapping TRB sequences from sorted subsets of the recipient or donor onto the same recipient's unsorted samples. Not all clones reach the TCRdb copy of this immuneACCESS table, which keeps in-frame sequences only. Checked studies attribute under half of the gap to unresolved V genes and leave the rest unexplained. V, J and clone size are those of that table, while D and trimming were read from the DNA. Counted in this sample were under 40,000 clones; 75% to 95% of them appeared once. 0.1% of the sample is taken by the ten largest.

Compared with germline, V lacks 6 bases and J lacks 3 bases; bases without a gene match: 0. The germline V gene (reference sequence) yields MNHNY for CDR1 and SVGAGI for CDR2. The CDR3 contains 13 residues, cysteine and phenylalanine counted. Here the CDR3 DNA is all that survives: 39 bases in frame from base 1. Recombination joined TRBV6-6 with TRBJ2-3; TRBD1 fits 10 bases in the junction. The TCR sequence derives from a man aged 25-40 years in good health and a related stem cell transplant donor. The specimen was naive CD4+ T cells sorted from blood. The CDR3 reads CASRDRGTDTQYF. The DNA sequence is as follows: TGTGCCAGCAGGGACAGGGGGACAGATACGCAGTATTTT.